This T cell receptor beta chain was profiled in a study of cytomegalovirus exposure and HLA in healthy donors. Study at large: Most donors, 81% of a few hundred genotyped, fell in the Caucasian-associated ancestry cluster. Study-level findings and limits: Most TCR sequences showed up rarely, but some public TCRs showed up in many donors.

This clone was seen more than once but under ten times. The antigen remains undetermined. The CDR3 is made up of 14 amino acids. V was pared by 2 bases and J by 4 bases, with 4 bases of the junction left unmatched. The germline gives CDR1 SGHVS, CDR2 FNYEAQ. The PCR was carried out with 60 Vbeta primers and 13 Jbeta primers. Some clones are missing from TCRdb's copy, which holds only in-frame ones; the method was immunoSEQ multiplex PCR. There are 150,000 to 200,000 clones in the sample; roughly 80% occur only once, and around 14% lies in the top ten. Sequencing was carried out using PBMCs. V is TRBV7-6 and J is TRBJ1-1, with 7 bases aligning to TRBD1. The source is a woman aged 45-59 years in good health and CMV-seronegative. In nucleotides, the CDR3 is TGTGCCAGCAGCTTAACAGGGGCGATCACTGAAGCTTTCTTT. It encodes CASSLTGAITEAFF.